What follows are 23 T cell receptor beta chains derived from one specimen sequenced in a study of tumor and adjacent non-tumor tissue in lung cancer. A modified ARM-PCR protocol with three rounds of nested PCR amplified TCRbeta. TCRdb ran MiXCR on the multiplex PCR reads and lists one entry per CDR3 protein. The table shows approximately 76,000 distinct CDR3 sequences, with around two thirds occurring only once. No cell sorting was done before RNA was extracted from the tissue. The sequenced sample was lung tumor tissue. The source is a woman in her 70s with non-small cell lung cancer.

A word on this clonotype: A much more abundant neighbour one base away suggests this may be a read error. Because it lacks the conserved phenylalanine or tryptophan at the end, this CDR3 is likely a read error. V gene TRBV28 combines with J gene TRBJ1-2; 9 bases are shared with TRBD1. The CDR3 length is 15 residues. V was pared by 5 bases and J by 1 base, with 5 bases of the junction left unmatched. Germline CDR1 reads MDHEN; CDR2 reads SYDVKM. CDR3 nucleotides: TGTGCCAGCAGTCCGCCGGACAGGGGTAACTATGGCTACACCTTA. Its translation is CASSPPDRGNYGYTL.

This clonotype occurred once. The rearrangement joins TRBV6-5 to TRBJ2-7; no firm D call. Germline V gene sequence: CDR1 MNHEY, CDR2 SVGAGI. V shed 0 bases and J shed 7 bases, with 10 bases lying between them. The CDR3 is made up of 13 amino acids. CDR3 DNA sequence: TGTGCCAGCAGTTACTCTCCCGCGGTGGAGCAGTACTTC. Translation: CASSYSPAVEQYF.

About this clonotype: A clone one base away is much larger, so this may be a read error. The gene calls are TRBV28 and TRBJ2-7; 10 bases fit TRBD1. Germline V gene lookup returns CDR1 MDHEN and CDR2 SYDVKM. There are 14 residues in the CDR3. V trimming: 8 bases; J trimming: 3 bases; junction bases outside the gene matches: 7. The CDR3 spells CASWAGTGVYEQYF. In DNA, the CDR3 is TGTGCCAGCTGGGCCGGGACAGGGGTCTACGAGCAGTACTTC.

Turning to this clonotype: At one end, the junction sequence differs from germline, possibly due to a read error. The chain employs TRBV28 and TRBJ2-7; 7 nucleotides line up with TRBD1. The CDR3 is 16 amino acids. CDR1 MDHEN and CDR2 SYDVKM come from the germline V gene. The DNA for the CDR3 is TGTACCAGCAGTTTGCTAGGGGGACAGTGGGGCTACGAGCAGTACTTC. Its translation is CTSSLLGGQWGYEQYF.

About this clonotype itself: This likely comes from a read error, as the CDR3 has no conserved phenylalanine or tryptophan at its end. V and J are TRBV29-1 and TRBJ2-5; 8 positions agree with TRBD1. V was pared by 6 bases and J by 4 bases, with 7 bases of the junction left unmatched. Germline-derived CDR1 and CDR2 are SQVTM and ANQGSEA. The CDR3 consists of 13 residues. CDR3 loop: CSVITGGGETQYL. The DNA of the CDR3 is TGCAGCGTCATCACAGGGGGTGGAGAGACCCAGTACTTA.

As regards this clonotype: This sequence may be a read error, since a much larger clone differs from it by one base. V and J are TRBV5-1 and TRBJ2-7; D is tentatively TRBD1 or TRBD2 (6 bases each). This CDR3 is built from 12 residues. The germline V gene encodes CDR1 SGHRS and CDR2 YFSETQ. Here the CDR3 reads CVSSPAGGVQYF. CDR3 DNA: TGCGTCAGCAGCCCGGCCGGGGGCGTGCAGTACTTC.

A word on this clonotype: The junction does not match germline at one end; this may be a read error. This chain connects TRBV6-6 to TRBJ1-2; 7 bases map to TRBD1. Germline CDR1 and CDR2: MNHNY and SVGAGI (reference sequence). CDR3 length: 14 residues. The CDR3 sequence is CVSSYQGGDYGYTF. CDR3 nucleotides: TGTGTCAGCAGTTACCAGGGGGGAGACTATGGTTACACCTTC.

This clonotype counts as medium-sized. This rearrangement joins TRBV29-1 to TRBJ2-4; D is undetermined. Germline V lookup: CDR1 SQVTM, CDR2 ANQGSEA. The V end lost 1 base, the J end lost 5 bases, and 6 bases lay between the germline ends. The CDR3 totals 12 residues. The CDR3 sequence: CSVEGAQNIQYF. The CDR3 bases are TGCAGCGTTGAAGGCGCTCAAAACATTCAGTACTTC. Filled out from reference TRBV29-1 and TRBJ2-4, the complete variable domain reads SAVISQKPSRDICQRGTSLTIQCQVDSQVTMMFWYRQQPGQSLTLIATANQGSEATYESGFVIDKFPISRPNLTFSTLTVSNMSPEDSSIYLCSVEGAQNIQYFGAGTRLSVL.

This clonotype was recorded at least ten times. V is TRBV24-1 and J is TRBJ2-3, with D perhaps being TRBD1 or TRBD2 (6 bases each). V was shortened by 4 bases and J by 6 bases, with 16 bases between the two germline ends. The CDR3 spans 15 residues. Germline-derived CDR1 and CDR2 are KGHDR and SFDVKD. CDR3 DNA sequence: TGTGCCACCAGTGACAGGGACACGGGGGCTGATACGCAGTATTTT. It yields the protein CATSDRDTGADTQYF.

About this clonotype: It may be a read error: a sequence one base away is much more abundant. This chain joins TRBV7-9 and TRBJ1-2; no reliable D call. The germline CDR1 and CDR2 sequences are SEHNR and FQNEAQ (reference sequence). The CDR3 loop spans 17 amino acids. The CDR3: CANSTNYIGLGNYGYTF. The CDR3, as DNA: TGTGCCAACAGCACGAACTATATCGGGTTAGGGAACTATGGCTACACCTTC.

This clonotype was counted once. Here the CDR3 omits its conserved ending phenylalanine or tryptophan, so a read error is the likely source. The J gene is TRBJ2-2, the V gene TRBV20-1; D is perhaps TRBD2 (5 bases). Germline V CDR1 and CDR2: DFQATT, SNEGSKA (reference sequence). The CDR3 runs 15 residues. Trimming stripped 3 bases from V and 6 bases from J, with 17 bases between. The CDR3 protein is CSASAGGSVSGELFS. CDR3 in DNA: TGCAGTGCTAGCGCTGGTGGGAGTGTATCCGGGGAGCTGTTTTCT.

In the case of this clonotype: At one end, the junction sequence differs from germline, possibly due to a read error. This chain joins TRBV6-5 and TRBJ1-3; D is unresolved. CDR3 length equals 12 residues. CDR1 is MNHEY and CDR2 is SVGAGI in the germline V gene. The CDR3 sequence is CVSVNTGNTIYF. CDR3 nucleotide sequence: TGTGTCAGCGTGAACACTGGAAACACCATATATTTT.

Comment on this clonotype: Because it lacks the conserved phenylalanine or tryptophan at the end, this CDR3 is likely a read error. The CDR3 sequence is CASSLGPGGGYEQYN. CDR3 nucleotide sequence: TGCGCCAGCAGCTTGGGTCCAGGGGGCGGCTACGAGCAGTACAAC. This chain connects TRBV5-1 to TRBJ2-7; 8 nucleotides align to TRBD1. V lost 0 bases and J lost 3; bases outside the gene matches: 5. Germline V lookup: CDR1 SGHRS, CDR2 YFSETQ. The CDR3 spans 15 residues.

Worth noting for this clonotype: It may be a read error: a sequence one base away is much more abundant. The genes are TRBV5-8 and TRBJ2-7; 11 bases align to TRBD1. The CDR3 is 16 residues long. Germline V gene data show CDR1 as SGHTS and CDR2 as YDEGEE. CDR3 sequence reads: CVSSSFRDRGIGEQYF. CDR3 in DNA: TGTGTCAGCAGCTCGTTCCGGGACAGGGGGATAGGCGAGCAGTACTTC.

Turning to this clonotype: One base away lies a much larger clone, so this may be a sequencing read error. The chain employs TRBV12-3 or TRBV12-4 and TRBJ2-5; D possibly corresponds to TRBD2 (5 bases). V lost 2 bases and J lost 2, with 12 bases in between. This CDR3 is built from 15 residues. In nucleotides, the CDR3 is TGTGCCAGCAGTTTAAATCTTGAGGGTCAAGAGACCCAGTACTTC. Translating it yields CASSLNLEGQETQYF.

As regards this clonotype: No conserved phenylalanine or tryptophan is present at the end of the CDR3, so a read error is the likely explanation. The CDR3 nucleotides read TGCGCCAGCAGCCTGAGACATAAAGACCTGGTCACGAACACTGAAGCTTTCCTT. It encodes CASSLRHKDLVTNTEAFL. The chain links TRBV4-1 to TRBJ1-1, with unresolved D. The CDR3 loop spans 18 amino acids. Germline V CDR1 and CDR2: MGHRA, YSYEKL. Trimming shortened V by 4 bases and J by 1 base, and 22 bases separated the two germline ends.

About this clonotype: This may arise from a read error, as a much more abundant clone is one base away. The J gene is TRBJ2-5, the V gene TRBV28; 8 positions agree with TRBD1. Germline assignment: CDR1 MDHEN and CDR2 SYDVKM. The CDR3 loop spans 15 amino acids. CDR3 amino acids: CARSLWTGRGETQYF. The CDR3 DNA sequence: TGTGCCCGCAGTTTATGGACAGGGCGCGGGGAGACCCAGTACTTC.

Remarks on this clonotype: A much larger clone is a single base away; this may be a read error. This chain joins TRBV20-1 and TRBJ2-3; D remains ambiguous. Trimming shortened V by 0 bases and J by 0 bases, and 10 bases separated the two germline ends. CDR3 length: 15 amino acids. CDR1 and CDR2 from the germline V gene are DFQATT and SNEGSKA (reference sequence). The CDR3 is CSARDAYNSTDTQYF. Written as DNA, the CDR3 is TGCAGTGCTAGAGATGCATACAATAGCACAGATACGCAGTATTTT.

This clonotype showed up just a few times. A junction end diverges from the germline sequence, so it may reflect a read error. CDR3 nucleotide sequence: TGTGCCAACAGTCCCTCAGAGATAGATACGCAGTATTTT. Its translation is CANSPSEIDTQYF. The chain joins TRBV12-3 or TRBV12-4 to TRBJ2-3, with D unclear. The CDR3 is 13 amino acids.

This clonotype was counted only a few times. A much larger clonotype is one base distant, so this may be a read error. The CDR3 DNA sequence: TGTGCCAGCAGCTTAGAATGGAATAGCGGGAGGGCCACGTACTTC. Translation: CASSLEWNSGRATYF. The rearrangement links TRBV7-8 to TRBJ2-7; 11 nucleotides align to TRBD2. V was clipped by 1 base and J by 12 bases; unmatched bases: 11. The germline CDR1 and CDR2 sequences are SGHVS and FQNEAQ. The CDR3 is 15 residues long.

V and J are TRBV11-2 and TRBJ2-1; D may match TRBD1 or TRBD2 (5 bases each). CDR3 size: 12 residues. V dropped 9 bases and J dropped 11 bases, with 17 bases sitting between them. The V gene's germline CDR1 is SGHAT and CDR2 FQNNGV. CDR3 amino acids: CARSQERGKQFF. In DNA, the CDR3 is TGTGCCAGAAGCCAGGAGAGGGGAAAGCAGTTCTTC.

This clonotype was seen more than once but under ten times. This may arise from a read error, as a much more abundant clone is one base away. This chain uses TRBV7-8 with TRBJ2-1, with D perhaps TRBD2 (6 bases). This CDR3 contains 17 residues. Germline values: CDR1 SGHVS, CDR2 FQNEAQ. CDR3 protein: CTSSLRGAGLSYNEQFF. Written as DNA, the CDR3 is TGTACCAGCAGCTTAAGGGGTGCGGGACTCTCCTACAATGAGCAGTTCTTC.

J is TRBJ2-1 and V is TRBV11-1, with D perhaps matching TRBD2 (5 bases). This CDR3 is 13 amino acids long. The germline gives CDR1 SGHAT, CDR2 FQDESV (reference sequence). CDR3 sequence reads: CVRSCLSRGEQFF. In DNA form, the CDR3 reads TGTGTCAGGAGTTGCCTTTCCCGGGGTGAGCAGTTCTTC.